This TCR beta chain was identified in a study of blood T cell repertoires in COVID-19. For the study at large: The study drew acute and convalescent COVID-19 samples from the United States, Italy and Spain.

As handled by the study authors: By means of reference gene primer amplification, nucleated cell counts were estimated. The assay was immunoSEQ multiplex PCR, and TCRdb's table has in-frame clones only and misses some. That table furnishes V, J and clone size, whereas the DNA furnished D and trimming. The repertoire includes some 35,000 clones, approximately 80% of them detected once, and roughly a third sits in the top ten. The V gene's germline CDR1 is SQVTM and CDR2 ANQGSEA. There are 16 residues in the CDR3. Unmatched junction bases numbered 13, after V lost 4 bases and J lost 5 bases. Sequenced sample: peripheral blood. The chain uses TRBV29-1 and TRBJ2-5; TRBD1 matches 10 bases. This clonotype was sampled from a man of 80 years or more with acute or convalescent COVID-19. The CDR3 sequence is CSVVMDRGLVVETQYF. DNA for the CDR3: TGCAGCGTTGTCATGGACAGGGGGTTAGTGGTTGAGACCCAGTACTTC.